Presented here are 16 T cell receptor beta chains from one specimen sequenced in a study of T cells in Graves' hyperthyroidism and ophthalmopathy. The CDR3 regions of TCR beta were amplified from RNA transcripts. HTBI primers were used for first-round RT-PCR of the TCR CDR3. TCRdb processed the multiplex PCR reads anew with MiXCR; each CDR3 protein has one entry. The table has approximately 210,000 distinct CDR3 sequences, about 15% seen once. What was sequenced was blood. The receptor source for this set is a man between 45 and 60 years old with Graves' hyperthyroidism.

The table lists this clonotype with many counts. The rearrangement uses TRBV27 and TRBJ2-1; the D is unclear. There are 15 residues in the CDR3. The germline CDR1 and CDR2 sequences are MNHEY and SMNVEV (reference sequence). V was pared by 6 bases and J by 0 bases, with 12 bases between. CDR3 bases: TGTGCCAGCAGGCCCCGAAGGGACTCCTACAATGAGCAGTTCTTC. This translates into CASRPRRDSYNEQFF.

V gene TRBV4-2 combines with J gene TRBJ2-1; D call uncertain. Per germline, CDR1 LGHNA and CDR2 YNFKEQ. The V gene lost 0 bases and the J gene lost 4 bases, with 13 bases spanning the gap. This CDR3 spans 16 amino acids. CDR3 in amino acids: CASSQDAASRYNEQFF. The CDR3 DNA reads as TGTGCCAGCAGCCAAGATGCAGCGTCCCGATACAATGAGCAGTTCTTC.

This clonotype has at least ten counts. The chain has TRBV15 and TRBJ1-5; D unresolved. Germline V gives CDR1 LNHNV, CDR2 YYDKDF (reference sequence). There are 13 residues in the CDR3. V was clipped by 1 base and J by 1 base, with 2 bases between them. The CDR3 DNA sequence: TGTGCCACCAGCAGAGCCAGCAATCAGCCCCAGCATTTT. Its protein product is CATSRASNQPQHF.

This clonotype was seen a few times. The chain couples TRBV20-1 to TRBJ2-3; 13 bases are a match to TRBD2. This CDR3 contains 18 residues. V shed 0 bases, J shed 3 bases, and the junction held 9 bases outside the gene matches. CDR1 DFQATT and CDR2 SNEGSKA come from the germline V gene (reference sequence). DNA of the CDR3: TGCAGTGCTAGAGATTTTTTTAGGACTAGCGGGAGAACAGATACGCAGTATTTT. Amino acid sequence: CSARDFFRTSGRTDTQYF.

Only a few counts were recorded for this clonotype. J is TRBJ1-1 and V is TRBV27; no reliable D call. V was clipped by 4 bases and J by 1 base, with 13 bases between them. CDR1 is MNHEY, CDR2 SMNVEV, per germline (reference sequence). The CDR3 is made up of 15 amino acids. The chain's CDR3 is CASSWRQISNTEAFF. CDR3 nucleotides: TGTGCCAGCAGTTGGCGGCAGATATCGAACACTGAAGCTTTCTTT.

The chain employs TRBV9 and TRBJ2-1, with D hard to call. V dropped 0 bases and J dropped 6 bases, with 13 bases sitting between them. Germline CDR1 reads SGDLS; CDR2 reads YYNGEE. The CDR3 runs 15 residues. The CDR3 region is CASSVVPQDTNEQFF. In DNA form, the CDR3 reads TGTGCCAGCAGCGTAGTCCCCCAGGATACCAATGAGCAGTTCTTC.

This clonotype has ten or more counts. The V call is TRBV24-1, the J call TRBJ2-7, with TRBD2 matching over 7 bases. Germline trimming cut 7 bases from V and 3 bases from J; bases unmatched to any gene: 11. This CDR3 spans 15 amino acids. CDR1 is KGHDR, CDR2 SFDVKD, per germline. CDR3 residues: CATSDTRGSGYEQYF. In nucleotides, the CDR3 is TGTGCCACCAGCGATACCCGCGGGAGTGGCTACGAGCAGTACTTC.

This clonotype has at least ten counts. J is TRBJ2-1 and V is TRBV28; 7 bases line up with TRBD2. The germline V gene encodes CDR1 MDHEN and CDR2 SYDVKM. The CDR3 spans 14 residues. Germline trimming cut 5 bases from V and 3 bases from J; bases unmatched to any gene: 4. This chain's CDR3 is CASSGRDYYNEQFF. In nucleotides, the CDR3 is TGTGCCAGCAGTGGACGGGACTACTACAATGAGCAGTTCTTC.

V usage is TRBV20-1 and J usage is TRBJ1-1; the D gene is possibly TRBD1 (6 bases). Looked up from germline, CDR1 is DFQATT and CDR2 is SNEGSKA (reference sequence). The CDR3 spans 20 residues. V shed 0 bases and J shed 1 base, with 27 bases lying between them. CDR3 amino acids: CSARDLNRVAGEPRNTEAFF. CDR3 nucleotide sequence: TGCAGTGCTAGAGATTTGAACAGGGTTGCTGGGGAACCTCGGAACACTGAAGCTTTCTTT.

This clonotype showed up many times. The chain has TRBV12-3 or TRBV12-4 and TRBJ2-7; 11 bases fit TRBD1. The V gene end was trimmed by 6 bases and the J gene end by 4 bases; junction bases not matched to a gene: 5. The CDR3 is 14 amino acids. CDR3 sequence reads: CASRAGTGGYEQYF. CDR3 sequence (DNA): TGTGCCAGCAGAGCCGGGACAGGGGGGTACGAGCAGTACTTC.

J is TRBJ2-2 and V is TRBV5-4, with TRBD2 as a possible D gene (6 bases). CDR3 size: 14 residues. Trimming left V 3 bases short and J 2 bases short, with 8 bases between. Germline V gene data show CDR1 as SGHNT and CDR2 as YYREEE (reference sequence). The CDR3 protein is CASSSGTNTGELFF. DNA for the CDR3: TGTGCCAGCAGCTCCGGGACTAACACCGGGGAGCTGTTTTTT.

This sequence joins TRBV28 and TRBJ1-3; D may be TRBD1 (5 bases). The length of the CDR3 is 17 residues. Germline V gives CDR1 MDHEN, CDR2 SYDVKM. Trimming pared 0 bases from V and 0 bases from J, leaving 12 bases between. The CDR3 loop is CASSLWTDFNSGNTIYF. The CDR3 bases are TGTGCCAGCAGTTTATGGACAGACTTTAACTCTGGAAACACCATATATTTT. Drawing the rest from reference TRBV28 and TRBJ1-3, the complete variable domain is DVKVTQSSRYLVKRTGEKVFLECVQDMDHENMFWYRQDPGLGLRLIYFSYDVKMKEKGDIPEGYSVSREKKERFSLILESASTNQTSMYLCASSLWTDFNSGNTIYFGEGSWLTVV.

This clonotype has ten or more counts. The chain employs TRBV20-1 and TRBJ2-7; TRBD1 might be the D (5 bases). V was cut by 1 base and J by 4 bases, with 11 bases left in between. Germline loops: CDR1 DFQATT, CDR2 SNEGSKA (reference sequence). The length of the CDR3 is 13 residues. The CDR3 sequence is CSARATREYEQYF. In nucleotides, the CDR3 is TGCAGTGCTAGAGCCACCAGGGAATACGAGCAGTACTTC.

J is TRBJ2-1 and V is TRBV27; D ambiguous. The CDR3 is made up of 12 amino acids. Germline CDR1 and CDR2: MNHEY and SMNVEV (reference sequence). The V gene lost 6 bases and the J gene lost 2 bases, with 5 bases spanning the gap. This chain's CDR3 is CASRTPYNEQFF. CDR3 sequence (DNA): TGTGCCAGCAGGACCCCCTACAATGAGCAGTTCTTC.

CDR3 region: CASSPNLNPGRSYEQYF. The CDR3 DNA is TGTGCCAGCAGCCCGAACCTAAACCCGGGCCGATCCTACGAGCAGTACTTC. The chain uses TRBV4-2 and TRBJ2-7; D not certain. The CDR3 loop spans 17 amino acids. Per germline, CDR1 LGHNA and CDR2 YNFKEQ. V was trimmed by 4 bases and J by 1 base, leaving 20 bases between them.

The V call is TRBV7-9, the J call TRBJ2-3, with D perhaps given as TRBD1 or TRBD2 (5 bases each). Germline assignment: CDR1 SEHNR and CDR2 FQNEAQ (reference sequence). The CDR3 sequence is 16 residues long. The V end was cut by 6 bases, the J end by 3 bases, with 19 bases between. The CDR3 DNA reads as TGTGCCAGCAGTGCTTTTCTGGGGCCGGGGACAGATACGCAGTATTTT. It codes for CASSAFLGPGTDTQYF.